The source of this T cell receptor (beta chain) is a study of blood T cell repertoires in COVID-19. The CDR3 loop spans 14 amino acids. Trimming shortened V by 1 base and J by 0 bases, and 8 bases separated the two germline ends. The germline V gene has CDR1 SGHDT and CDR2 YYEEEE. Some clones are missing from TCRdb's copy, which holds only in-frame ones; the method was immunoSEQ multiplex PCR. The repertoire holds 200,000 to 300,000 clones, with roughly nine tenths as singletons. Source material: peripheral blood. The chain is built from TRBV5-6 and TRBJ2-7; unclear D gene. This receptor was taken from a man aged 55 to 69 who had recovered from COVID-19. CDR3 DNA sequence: TGTGCCAGCAGCTTGTGGTCCAGCTCCTACGAGCAGTACTTC. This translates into CASSLWSSSYEQYF.